Each of the 9 T cell receptor beta chains below was sequenced from the same sample in a study of blood T cell repertoires in COVID-19. TCRdb's table, derived via immunoSEQ multiplex PCR, lists solely in-frame clones and lacks some. The profile shows just over 300,000 clones, about nine tenths of them singletons. Material: PBMCs or T cells enriched from blood (not recorded which). All receptors come from a man aged 25 to 40 who had recovered from COVID-19.

This chain uses TRBV28 with TRBJ1-2; 9 positions match TRBD1. Germline lookup yields CDR1 MDHEN and CDR2 SYDVKM. The ends lost 5 bases at V and 4 bases at J; junction bases unmatched: 2. CDR3 size: 13 residues. The CDR3 DNA follows: TGTGCCAGCAGTACGGGACAGGGCTATGGCTACACCTTC. Its translation: CASSTGQGYGYTF.

This sequence joins TRBV3-1 (or the pseudogene TRBV3-2) and TRBJ2-2; TRBD2 matches at 14 bases. The CDR3 runs 16 residues. Trimming at V came to 6 bases and at J to 3 bases, leaving 3 bases not matched to a gene. The germline gives CDR1 LGHDT, CDR2 YNNKEL (reference sequence). CDR3 loop: CASRQGLAGDTGELFF. The CDR3 DNA sequence: TGTGCCAGCAGACAGGGACTAGCGGGAGACACCGGGGAGCTGTTTTTT.

This clone was detected many times. The gene calls are TRBV7-8 and TRBJ2-5; the D gene could be TRBD1 or TRBD2 (6 bases each). The CDR3 has 14 amino acids. CDR1 and CDR2 (germline): SGHVS, FQNEAQ. V dropped 7 bases and J dropped 1 base, with 13 bases sitting between them. The CDR3 is CASIRGRIQETQYF. The CDR3 DNA sequence: TGTGCCAGCATCCGGGGGCGGATCCAAGAGACCCAGTACTTC.

V usage is TRBV30 and J usage is TRBJ1-2; D remains unclear. CDR1 is GTSNPN, CDR2 SVGIG, per germline (reference sequence). The ends were cut back, 2 bases at V and 4 bases at J, with 8 bases in the middle. The CDR3 length is 12 residues. The CDR3 spells CAWSTAFYGYTF. DNA of the CDR3: TGTGCCTGGAGTACAGCTTTCTATGGCTACACCTTC.

V and J are TRBV27 and TRBJ1-1; D not certain. V lost 0 bases to trimming and J lost 6 bases, with 11 bases between them. The CDR3 runs to 14 residues. CDR1 is MNHEY, CDR2 SMNVEV, per germline (reference sequence). CDR3 loop: CASSLSVRGAEAFF. CDR3 bases: TGTGCCAGCAGTTTATCGGTTCGGGGTGCTGAAGCTTTCTTT.

This chain connects TRBV10-3 to TRBJ1-6; D is perhaps TRBD1 (5 bases). The CDR3 runs 14 residues. Germline assignment: CDR1 ENHRY and CDR2 SYGVKD. Trimming removed 6 bases from V and 7 bases from J, with 13 bases in between. The CDR3 nucleotides read TGTGCCATCAGGAGCAGGGTTGGGAATTCACCCCTCCACTTT. Its translation: CAIRSRVGNSPLHF.

The genes are TRBV2 and TRBJ1-4, with 8 bases matching TRBD1. The CDR3 sequence is 14 residues long. The trim removed 6 bases at V and 8 bases at J, leaving 8 bases unmatched. Germline assignment: CDR1 SNHLY and CDR2 FYNNEI. As DNA, the CDR3 is TGTGCCAGCAGCGACATATACAGGGGGGAAAAACTGTTTTTT. As protein: CASSDIYRGEKLFF.

The chain carries TRBV19 and TRBJ2-7; D is perhaps TRBD2 (7 bases). Germline CDR1 and CDR2: LNHDA and SQIVND (reference sequence). CDR3 length: 15 amino acids. Trimming removed 6 bases at V and 4 bases at J, with 19 bases between. CDR3 region: CASSHPGGSLYEQYF. The CDR3 nucleotides read TGTGCCAGTAGCCACCCGGGGGGCAGCTTATACGAGCAGTACTTC. Supplemented by reference TRBV19 and TRBJ2-7, the full variable domain reads DGGITQSPKYLFRKEGQNVTLSCEQNLNHDAMYWYRQDPGQGLRLIYYSQIVNDFQKGDIAEGYSVSREKKESFPLTVTSAQKNPTAFYLCASSHPGGSLYEQYFGPGTRLTVT.

The V call is TRBV6-5, the J call TRBJ2-2; D uncertain. Trimming took 8 bases from V and 1 from J, leaving 8 bases between them. The CDR3 covers 13 residues. CDR1 and CDR2 from the germline V gene are MNHEY and SVGAGI. Written as DNA, the CDR3 is TGTGCCAGCCTTCCTAGGAACACCGGGGAGCTGTTTTTT. Its translation is CASLPRNTGELFF.